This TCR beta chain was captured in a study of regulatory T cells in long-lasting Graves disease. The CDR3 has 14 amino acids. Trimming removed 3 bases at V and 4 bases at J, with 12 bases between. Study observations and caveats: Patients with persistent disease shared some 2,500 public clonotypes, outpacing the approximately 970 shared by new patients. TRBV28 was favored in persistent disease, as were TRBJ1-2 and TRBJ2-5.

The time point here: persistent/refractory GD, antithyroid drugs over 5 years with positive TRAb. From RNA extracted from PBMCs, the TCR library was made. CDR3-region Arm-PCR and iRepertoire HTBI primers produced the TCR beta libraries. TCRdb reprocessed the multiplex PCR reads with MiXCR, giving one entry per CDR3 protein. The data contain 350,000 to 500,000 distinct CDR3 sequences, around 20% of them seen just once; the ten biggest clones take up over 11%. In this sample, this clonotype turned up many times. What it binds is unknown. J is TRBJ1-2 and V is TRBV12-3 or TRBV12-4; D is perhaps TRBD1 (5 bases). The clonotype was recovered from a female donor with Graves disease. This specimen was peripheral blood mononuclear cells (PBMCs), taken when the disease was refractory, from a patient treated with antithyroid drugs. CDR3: CASSFSGGVYGYTF. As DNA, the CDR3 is TGTGCCAGCAGTTTTTCTGGGGGGGTCTATGGCTACACCTTC.